The sequence of this T cell receptor (beta chain) was determined in a study of identifying expanded T cells in peripheral blood. Study results and limitations: Clone count variance between roughly 2-week samples rose with total template count. Over about two and four weeks, about 16 and 20 clones changed, versus approximately 1.2 between replicates.

The CDR3 has 15 residues. V dropped 3 bases and J dropped 7 bases, with 16 bases sitting between them. The germline V gene has CDR1 SGHTA and CDR2 FQGNSA. About this clone itself: Antigen unknown.

TCRdb's table, derived via immunoSEQ multiplex PCR, lists solely in-frame clones and lacks some. The table includes approximately 110,000 clones, about 88% detected once. Sequenced material: blood. The TCR comes from a person aged 18 to 69 in good health. V gene TRBV7-2 combines with J gene TRBJ1-5; D might be TRBD1 (5 bases). Here the CDR3 reads CASSFGGRARQPQHF. The CDR3 coding sequence is TGTGCCAGCAGCTTTGGGGGGAGGGCGCGGCAGCCCCAGCATTTT.